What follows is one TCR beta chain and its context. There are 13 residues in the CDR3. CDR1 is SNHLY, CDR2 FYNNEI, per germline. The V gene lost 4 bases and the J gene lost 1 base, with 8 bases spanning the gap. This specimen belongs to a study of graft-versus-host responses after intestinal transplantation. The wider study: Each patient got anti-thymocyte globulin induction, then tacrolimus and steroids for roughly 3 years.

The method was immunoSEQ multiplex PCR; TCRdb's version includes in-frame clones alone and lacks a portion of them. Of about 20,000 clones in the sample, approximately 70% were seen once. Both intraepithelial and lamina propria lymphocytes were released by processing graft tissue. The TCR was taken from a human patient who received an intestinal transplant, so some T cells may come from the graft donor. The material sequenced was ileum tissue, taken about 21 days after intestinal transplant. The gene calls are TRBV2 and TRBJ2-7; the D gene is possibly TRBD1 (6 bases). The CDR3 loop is CASSVQGSYEQYF. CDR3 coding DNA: TGTGCCAGCAGTGTACAGGGATCCTACGAGCAGTACTTC.